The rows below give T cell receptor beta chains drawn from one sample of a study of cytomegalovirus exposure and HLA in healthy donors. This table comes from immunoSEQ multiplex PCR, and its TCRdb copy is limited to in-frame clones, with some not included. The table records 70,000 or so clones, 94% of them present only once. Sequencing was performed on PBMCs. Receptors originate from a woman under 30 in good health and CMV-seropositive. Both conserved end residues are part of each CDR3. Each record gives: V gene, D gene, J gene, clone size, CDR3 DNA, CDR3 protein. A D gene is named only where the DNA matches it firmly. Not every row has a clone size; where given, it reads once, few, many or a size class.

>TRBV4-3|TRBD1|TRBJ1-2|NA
TGCGCCAGCAGCCAAGCCGAGGTACAGGGGTATGGCTACACCTTC
CASSQAEVQGYGYTF
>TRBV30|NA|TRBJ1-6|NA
TGTGCCTGGAGAAGTGGAGGGTCAGCACCCCTCCACTTT
CAWRSGGSAPLHF
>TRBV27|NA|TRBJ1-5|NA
TGTGCCAGCAGTCTGTGGGGGCCGGATCAGCCCCAGCATTTT
CASSLWGPDQPQHF
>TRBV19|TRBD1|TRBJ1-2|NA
TGTGCCAGTAGGACGGGACAGCTGTATGGCTACACCTTC
CASRTGQLYGYTF
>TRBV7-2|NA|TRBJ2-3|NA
TGTGCCAGCAGCTCGACCGCTAGGTGGGCAGATACGCAGTATTTT
CASSSTARWADTQYF
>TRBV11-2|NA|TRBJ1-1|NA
TGTGCCAGCAGCTTAGATATGACAGTTGAAGCTTTCTTT
CASSLDMTVEAFF
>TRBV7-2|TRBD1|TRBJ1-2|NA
TGTGCCAGCAGCTTAGAAAGACCGGGACAGGGGTTAGGTGGCTACACCTTC
CASSLERPGQGLGGYTF
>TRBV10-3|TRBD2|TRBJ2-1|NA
TGTGCCATCAGAGGGACTAGCGACGAGCAGTTCTTC
CAIRGTSDEQFF
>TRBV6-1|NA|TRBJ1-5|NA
TGTGCCACCTACTGGGGCGATAGCAATCAGCCCCAGCATTTT
CATYWGDSNQPQHF
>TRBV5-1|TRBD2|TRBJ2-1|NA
TGCGCCAGCAGCCCCGGGGCTAGCGGTGGTGATGAGCAGTTCTTC
CASSPGASGGDEQFF
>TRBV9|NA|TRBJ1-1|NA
TGTGCCAGCAGCGTAGCTCTACAGGACGCTGAAGCTTTCTTT
CASSVALQDAEAFF
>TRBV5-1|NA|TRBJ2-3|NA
TGCGCCAGCAGCTTTACATCTGACACAGATACGCAGTATTTT
CASSFTSDTDTQYF
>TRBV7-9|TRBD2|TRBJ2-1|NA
TGTGCCAGCAGCTTTGAACTAGCGGGAGAGTATGAGCAGTTCTTC
CASSFELAGEYEQFF
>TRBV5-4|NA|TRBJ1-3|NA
TGTGCCAGCAGCTTGGGGGGGACTCACTCTGGAAACACCATATATTTT
CASSLGGTHSGNTIYF
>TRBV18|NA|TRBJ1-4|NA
TGTGCCAGCTCACCCGTAAAAACAACAACTAATGAAAAACTGTTTTTT
CASSPVKTTTNEKLFF
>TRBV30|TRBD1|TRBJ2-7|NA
TGTGCCTGGAGTCCCCCCCCGGGACAGGGAGGATACGAGCAGTACTTC
CAWSPPPGQGGYEQYF
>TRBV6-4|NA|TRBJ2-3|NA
TGTGCCAGCAGTGCGAGGGGGGGCGCAGATACGCAGTATTTT
CASSARGGADTQYF
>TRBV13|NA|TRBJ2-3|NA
TGTGCCAGCAGCCAGAAAAGGGGGAGCACAGATACGCAGTATTTT
CASSQKRGSTDTQYF
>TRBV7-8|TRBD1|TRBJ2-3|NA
TGTGCCAGCAGCTTACAGGGGACAGATAACACAGATACGCAGTATTTT
CASSLQGTDNTDTQYF
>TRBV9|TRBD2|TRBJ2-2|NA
TGTGCCAGCAGCGTAGTGGGGCGACTAGCGGAGAACACCGGGGAGCTGTTTTTT
CASSVVGRLAENTGELFF
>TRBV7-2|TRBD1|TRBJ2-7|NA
TGTGCCAGCAGTCCCTCACAGGGGGCCTACGAGCAGTACTTC
CASSPSQGAYEQYF
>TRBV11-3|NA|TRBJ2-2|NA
TGTGCCAGCAGCTTAGATACGGCAGGGGTCACCGGGGAGCTGTTTTTT
CASSLDTAGVTGELFF
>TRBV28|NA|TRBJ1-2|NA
TGTGCCAGCAGTTTCGGGGGAGTTAACTATGGCTACACCTTC
CASSFGGVNYGYTF
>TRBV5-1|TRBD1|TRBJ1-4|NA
TGCGCCAGCAGCTTGGCACGGGACAGAAGTAATGAAAAACTGTTTTTT
CASSLARDRSNEKLFF
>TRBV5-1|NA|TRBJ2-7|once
TGCGCCAGTACGGACTCCTACACCGAGCAGTACTTC
CASTDSYTEQYF
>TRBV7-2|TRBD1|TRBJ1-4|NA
TGTGCCAGCCCAGACAGGGGGATGGGGGAAAAACTGTTTTTT
CASPDRGMGEKLFF
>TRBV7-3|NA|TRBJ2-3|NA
TGTGCCAGCAGCTTACTGGGGAGACACACAGATACGCAGTATTTT
CASSLLGRHTDTQYF
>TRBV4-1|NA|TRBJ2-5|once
TGCGCCAGCAGCCAATGGAGAAGGGAGACCCAGTACTTC
CASSQWRRETQYF
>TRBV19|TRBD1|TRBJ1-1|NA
TGTGCCAGTACCCCCGGACAGGGGGGGACTGAAGCTTTCTTT
CASTPGQGGTEAFF
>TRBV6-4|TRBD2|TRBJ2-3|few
TGTGCCAGCAGTGACCTAAGCGGGGGGTCCACAGATACGCAGTATTTT
CASSDLSGGSTDTQYF
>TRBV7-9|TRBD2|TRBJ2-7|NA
TGTGCCAGCAGTTACTCCCGGACTAGCGGAACCTACGAGCAGTACTTC
CASSYSRTSGTYEQYF
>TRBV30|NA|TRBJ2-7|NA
TGTGCCTGGAGTCCGAGGGCACCCTACGAGCAGTACTTC
CAWSPRAPYEQYF
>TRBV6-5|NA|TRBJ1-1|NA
TGTGCCAGCAGCCCGAGGATTGTTAACACTGAAGCTTTCTTT
CASSPRIVNTEAFF
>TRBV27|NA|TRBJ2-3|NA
TGTGCCAGCAGTTTAAGGAGGGGGGGACCCCCAGATACGCAGTATTTT
CASSLRRGGPPDTQYF
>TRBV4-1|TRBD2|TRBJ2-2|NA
TGCGCCAGCAGCCCCATCTCGACTAGCGGGAGGTTCGGGGAGCTGTTTTTT
CASSPISTSGRFGELFF
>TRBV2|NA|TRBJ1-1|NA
TGTGCCAGCAGTGGAACTATGAGCACTGAAGCTTTCTTT
CASSGTMSTEAFF
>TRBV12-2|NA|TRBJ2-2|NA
TGTGCAAGTCGCTTAGGACTAGCGGGGGGTGGGAACACCGGGGAGCTGTTTTTT
CASRLGLAGGGNTGELFF
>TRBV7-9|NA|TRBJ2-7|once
TGTGCCAGCAGCGTCACCTCCGGGTTGCTCTCCTACGAGCAGTACTTC
CASSVTSGLLSYEQYF
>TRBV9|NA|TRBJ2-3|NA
TGTGCCAGCAGCGTAGGGATAGCCGGTCAATCTAGCACAGATACGCAGTATTTT
CASSVGIAGQSSTDTQYF
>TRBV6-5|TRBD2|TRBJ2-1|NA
TGTGCCAGCGCGGGGGATAGGGGTGAGCAGTTCTTC
CASAGDRGEQFF
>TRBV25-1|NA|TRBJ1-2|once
TGTGCCAGCCGACCCGGGAGGGGTAACTATGGCTACACCTTC
CASRPGRGNYGYTF